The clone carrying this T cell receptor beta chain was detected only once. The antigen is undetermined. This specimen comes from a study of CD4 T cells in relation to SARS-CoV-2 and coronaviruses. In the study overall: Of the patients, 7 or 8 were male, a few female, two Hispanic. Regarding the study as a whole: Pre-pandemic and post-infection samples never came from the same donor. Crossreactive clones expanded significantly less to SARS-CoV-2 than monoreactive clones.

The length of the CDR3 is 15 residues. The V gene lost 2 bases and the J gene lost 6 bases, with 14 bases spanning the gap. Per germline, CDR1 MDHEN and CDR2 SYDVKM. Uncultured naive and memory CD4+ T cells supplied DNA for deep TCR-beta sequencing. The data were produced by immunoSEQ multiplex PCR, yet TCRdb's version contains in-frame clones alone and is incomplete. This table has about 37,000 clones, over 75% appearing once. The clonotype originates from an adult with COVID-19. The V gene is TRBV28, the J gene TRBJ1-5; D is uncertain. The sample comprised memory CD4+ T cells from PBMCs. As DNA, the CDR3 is TGTGCCAGCAGTTTAATTATCGGTTCGGCTCAGCCCCAGCATTTT. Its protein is CASSLIIGSAQPQHF.